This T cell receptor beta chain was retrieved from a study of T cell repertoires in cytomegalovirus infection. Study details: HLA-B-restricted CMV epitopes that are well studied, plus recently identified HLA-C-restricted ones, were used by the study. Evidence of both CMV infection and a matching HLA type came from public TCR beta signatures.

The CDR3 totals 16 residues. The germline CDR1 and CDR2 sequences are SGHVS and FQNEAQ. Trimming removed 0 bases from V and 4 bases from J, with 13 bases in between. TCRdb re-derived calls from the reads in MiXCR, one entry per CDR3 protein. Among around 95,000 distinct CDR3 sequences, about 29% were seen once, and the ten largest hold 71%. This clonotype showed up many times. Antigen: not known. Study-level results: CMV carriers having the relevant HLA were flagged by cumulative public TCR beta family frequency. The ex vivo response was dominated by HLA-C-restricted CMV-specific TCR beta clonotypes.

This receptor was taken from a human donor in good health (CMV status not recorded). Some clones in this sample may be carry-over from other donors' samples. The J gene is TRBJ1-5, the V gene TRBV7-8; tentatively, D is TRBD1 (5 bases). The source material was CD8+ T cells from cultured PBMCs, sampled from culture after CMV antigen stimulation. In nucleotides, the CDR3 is TGTGCCAGCAGCTTAGCGGGCAGGGTAATAAATCAGCCCCAGCATTTT. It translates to CASSLAGRVINQPQHF.